This T cell receptor (beta chain) was sequenced for a study of OX40 agonist ivuxolimab in advanced cancers. Background on the study: Ivuxolimab is an agonistic anti-OX40 (CD134) antibody, and patients were treated with it. Study-wide findings and caveats: Among T cells, CD8+ cells averaged more expanded clones than CD4+ cells.

Prior autoimmune disease or systemic immunosuppression barred patients. At baseline, cycle 4 day 1, and cycle 7 day 1, blood was sampled. The germline gives CDR1 SGDLS, CDR2 YYNGEE. The CDR3 covers 15 residues. The V gene lost 0 bases and the J gene lost 5 bases, with 14 bases spanning the gap. As concerns this clone: Its antigen remains unidentified.

Assay: immunoSEQ multiplex PCR; the TCRdb copy retains only in-frame clones and omits some. This sample has about 46,000 clones, with about 88% found just once. This specimen was CD4+ or CD8+ T cells sorted from blood, taken in a trial of the OX40 agonist ivuxolimab. V usage is TRBV9 and J usage is TRBJ2-5; no clear D gene. The clonotype comes from an adult with an advanced solid tumor such as melanoma, head and neck, liver or kidney cancer. This CDR3 is CASSVATVGWETQYF. The CDR3 coding sequence is TGTGCCAGCAGCGTAGCTACCGTGGGATGGGAGACCCAGTACTTC. Full variable domain (outside the CDR3, taken from reference TRBV9 and TRBJ2-5): DSGVTQTPKHLITATGQRVTLRCSPRSGDLSVYWYQQSLDQGLQFLIQYYNGEERAKGNILERFSAQQFPDLHSELNLSSLELGDSALYFCASSVATVGWETQYFGPGTRLLVL.